These 28 T cell receptor beta chains were sequenced from one sample in a study of blood T cell repertoires in COVID-19. Generated by immunoSEQ multiplex PCR, the TCRdb table keeps only in-frame clones and is missing some. The profile shows over 200,000 clones, 65% to 90% of them singletons. Sequenced sample: PBMCs or T cells enriched from blood (not recorded which). Every receptor here comes from a young man who had recovered from COVID-19.

This sequence joins TRBV7-9 and TRBJ1-2; D gene unclear. V lost 3 bases and J lost 3, with 8 bases in between. CDR1 is SEHNR and CDR2 is FQNEAQ in the germline V gene (reference sequence). The CDR3 sequence is 13 residues long. CDR3 sequence (DNA): TGTGCCAGCAGCTTCGTCAGTCACTATGGCTACACCTTC. Translating gives CASSFVSHYGYTF.

This sequence joins TRBV19 and TRBJ1-5; 11 bases match TRBD1. Per the germline V gene, CDR1 is LNHDA and CDR2 is SQIVND (reference sequence). The CDR3 loop spans 18 amino acids. V shed 1 base and J 0 bases; nucleotides not matched to a gene: 5. CDR3 sequence: CASSIGDRGYSSNQPQHF. The CDR3, as DNA: TGTGCCAGTAGTATAGGGGACAGGGGGTATAGTAGCAATCAGCCCCAGCATTTT.

The V call is TRBV15, the J call TRBJ1-6; D is ambiguous. Germline assignment: CDR1 LNHNV and CDR2 YYDKDF (reference sequence). The germline V and J ends were trimmed by 3 bases and 4 bases, with 10 bases remaining between them. The CDR3 has 15 residues. The CDR3: CATSSNTDYNSPLHF. DNA for the CDR3: TGTGCCACCAGCAGCAATACAGATTATAATTCACCCCTCCACTTT. Supplemented by reference TRBV15 and TRBJ1-6, the full variable domain reads DAMVIQNPRYQVTQFGKPVTLSCSQTLNHNVMYWYQQKSSQAPKLLFHYYDKDFNNEADTPDNFQSRRPNTSFCFLDIRSPGLGDTAMYLCATSSNTDYNSPLHFGNGTRLTVT.

This chain joins TRBV4-1 and TRBJ1-2, with 7 bases fitting TRBD1. After removal of 3 bases from V and 2 bases from J, the junction contained 3 bases not matched to a gene. The CDR3 runs 14 residues. Germline V gene lookup returns CDR1 MGHRA and CDR2 YSYEKL. DNA for the CDR3: TGCGCCAGCAGCCAGGTGACAGGGAACTATGGCTACACCTTC. It is translated as CASSQVTGNYGYTF.

The chain employs TRBV10-1 and TRBJ2-2, with D perhaps matching TRBD1 (7 bases). Germline CDR1 WNHNN, CDR2 SYGVQD (reference sequence). The CDR3 spans 17 residues. V was clipped by 3 bases and J by 0 bases, with 14 bases between them. DNA of the CDR3: TGCGCCAGCAGTGATCTCGCAGGGGGGTCGAACACCGGGGAGCTGTTTTTT. Amino acids: CASSDLAGGSNTGELFF.

This sequence joins TRBV11-2 and TRBJ2-5; TRBD1 matches 10 bases. The CDR3 loop spans 15 amino acids. The V segment lost 4 bases and the J segment 2 bases; nucleotides outside the gene matches: 4. Germline values: CDR1 SGHAT, CDR2 FQNNGV. In DNA, the CDR3 is TGTGCCAGCAGCTCAGGGACAGGGGATCAAGAGACCCAGTACTTC. This codes for CASSSGTGDQETQYF.

This chain uses TRBV2 with TRBJ1-2, with D possibly being TRBD1 (6 bases). The germline V gene has CDR1 SNHLY and CDR2 FYNNEI. The CDR3 contains 15 residues. With 6 bases removed from V and 0 bases from J, the gap between germline ends came to 14 bases. The CDR3 region is CASRGQPRTNYGYTF. The CDR3 DNA reads TGTGCCAGCAGGGGACAACCGAGGACTAACTATGGCTACACCTTC. Full variable domain (outside the CDR3, taken from reference TRBV2 and TRBJ1-2): EPEVTQTPSHQVTQMGQEVILRCVPISNHLYFYWYRQILGQKVEFLVSFYNNEISEKSEIFDDQFSVERPDGSNFTLKIRSTKLEDSAMYFCASRGQPRTNYGYTFGSGTRLTVV.

This clone has just one count. The genes are TRBV11-2 and TRBJ1-2; TRBD1 might be the D (6 bases). Germline V gene data show CDR1 as SGHAT and CDR2 as FQNNGV. The germline V and J ends were trimmed by 0 bases and 7 bases, with 12 bases remaining between them. The CDR3 covers 14 residues. The CDR3 DNA reads as TGTGCCAGCAGCTTAGAAACAGGGCCCCTTGGCTACACCTTC. This encodes CASSLETGPLGYTF.

This chain uses TRBV13 with TRBJ1-2, with D tentatively TRBD1 (5 bases). Germline CDR1 reads PRHDT; CDR2 reads FYEKMQ (reference sequence). Trimming left V 3 bases short and J 0 bases short, with 11 bases between. The CDR3 has 15 amino acids. Here the CDR3 reads CASSLGTGANYGYTF. CDR3 DNA: TGTGCCAGCAGCTTGGGAACAGGAGCTAACTATGGCTACACCTTC. Full variable domain (missing parts from reference TRBV13 and TRBJ1-2): AAGVIQSPRHLIKEKRETATLKCYPIPRHDTVYWYQQGPGQDPQFLISFYEKMQSDKGSIPDRFSAQQFSDYHSELNMSSLELGDSALYFCASSLGTGANYGYTFGSGTRLTVV.

V and J are TRBV7-9 and TRBJ2-7, with D tentatively TRBD1 (5 bases). Per the germline V gene, CDR1 is SEHNR and CDR2 is FQNEAQ (reference sequence). V dropped 6 bases and J dropped 6 bases, with 9 bases sitting between them. The CDR3 is 11 amino acids. The CDR3 protein is CASRRTGEQYF. CDR3 sequence (DNA): TGTGCCAGCAGGCGTACAGGCGAGCAGTACTTC.

The chain has TRBV5-1 and TRBJ1-5; 7 nucleotides agree with TRBD1. The germline V gene has CDR1 SGHRS and CDR2 YFSETQ. This CDR3 comprises 14 residues. The junction had 7 bases not matched to a gene; V was cut back by 5 bases and J by 5 bases. The CDR3 region has the DNA TGCGCCAGCAGACGGGACAGTGTGGATCAGCCCCAGCATTTT. Its protein is CASRRDSVDQPQHF.

The genes are TRBV27 and TRBJ2-1, with TRBD2 identical over 8 bases. The ends lost 0 bases at V and 6 bases at J; junction bases unmatched: 4. Germline-derived CDR1 and CDR2 are MNHEY and SMNVEV (reference sequence). The CDR3 covers 15 residues. The DNA of the CDR3 is TGTGCCAGCAGTTTATCTGCCGGGGGGGCCAATGAGCAGTTCTTC. Residues: CASSLSAGGANEQFF.

The chain combines TRBV14 with TRBJ1-5; D gene unclear. V was pared by 4 bases and J by 5 bases, with 9 bases between. CDR3 length equals 13 residues. Germline-derived CDR1 and CDR2 are SGHDN and FVKESK. DNA for the CDR3: TGTGCCAGCAGCCCCAACCAGGATCAGCCCCAGCATTTT. This sequence encodes CASSPNQDQPQHF.

The CDR3 sequence is CASSLRLGNEQFF. For the CDR3, the DNA is TGTGCCAGCAGCCTGAGACTCGGCAATGAGCAGTTCTTC. The chain recombines TRBV3-1 (or the pseudogene TRBV3-2) with TRBJ2-1; no definite D call. V gave up 4 bases and J gave up 6 bases, with 10 bases separating them. This CDR3 region has 13 residues. Per germline, CDR1 LGHDT and CDR2 YNNKEL (reference sequence).

The CDR3 coding sequence is TGTGCCAGCAGAGGACAGGGAAAATATGGCTACACCTTC. Translated, it gives CASRGQGKYGYTF. This rearrangement joins TRBV7-2 to TRBJ1-2; 8 bases map to TRBD1. The V and J ends lost 6 bases and 5 bases, in that order; junction bases with no gene match: 5. Germline assignment: CDR1 SGHTA and CDR2 FQGNSA. CDR3 size: 13 residues.

This chain connects TRBV30 to TRBJ1-5; D gene unclear. V gave up 5 bases and J gave up 3 bases, with 11 bases separating them. CDR1 and CDR2 from the germline V gene are GTSNPN and SVGIG (reference sequence). The CDR3 sequence is 13 residues long. The CDR3 is CAWGVRYNQPQHF. The CDR3 bases are TGTGCCTGGGGGGTGAGGTACAATCAGCCCCAGCATTTT.

This chain connects TRBV7-2 to TRBJ1-5; 8 bases agree with TRBD1. The CDR3 runs to 15 residues. CDR1 SGHTA and CDR2 FQGNSA come from the germline V gene. Trimming took 5 bases from V and 0 from J; bases not matched to a gene: 3. The CDR3 bases are TGTGCCAGCAGCCAGGACAGGGTTAGCAATCAGCCCCAGCATTTT. Translated: CASSQDRVSNQPQHF.

The V call is TRBV3-1 (or the pseudogene TRBV3-2), the J call TRBJ1-3; the D is unclear. Germline-derived CDR1 and CDR2 are LGHDT and YNNKEL (reference sequence). The CDR3 totals 14 residues. V was clipped by 4 bases and J by 8 bases, with 15 bases between them. This CDR3 is CASSPLQGRDTIYF. The CDR3 DNA follows: TGTGCCAGCAGCCCCCTACAAGGGAGGGACACCATATATTTT.

V and J are TRBV11-1 and TRBJ1-6; D remains ambiguous. Germline assignment: CDR1 SGHAT and CDR2 FQDESV (reference sequence). The CDR3 length is 13 residues. Trimming removed 3 bases from V and 10 bases from J, with 10 bases in between. CDR3 DNA: TGTGCCAGCAGCTTGACAAGTGGGTCACCCCTCCACTTT. It translates to CASSLTSGSPLHF.

The chain joins TRBV6-4 to TRBJ2-1; D might be TRBD2 (6 bases). Germline V gives CDR1 MRHNA, CDR2 SNTAGT. With 3 bases removed from V and 7 bases from J, the gap between germline ends came to 16 bases. The CDR3 totals 15 residues. CDR3 loop: CASSENLAGRNEQFF. CDR3 sequence (DNA): TGTGCCAGCAGTGAAAATCTGGCAGGGAGGAATGAGCAGTTCTTC.

V is TRBV29-1 and J is TRBJ1-2, with a possible D match to TRBD1 (6 bases). Trimming cost V 5 bases and J 4 bases, with 11 bases left between them. Germline CDR1 SQVTM, CDR2 ANQGSEA. CDR3 size: 12 residues. The chain's CDR3 is CSVSDSVYGYTF. As DNA, the CDR3 is TGCAGCGTTTCGGACAGCGTCTATGGCTACACCTTC.

The chain recombines TRBV6-5 with TRBJ2-7; 7 nucleotides line up with TRBD1. CDR3 length: 15 residues. Germline V gene lookup returns CDR1 MNHEY and CDR2 SVGAGI. Trimming took 5 bases from V and 3 from J; bases not matched to a gene: 10. CDR3 amino acids: CASSRTAGTVYEQYF. The DNA for the CDR3 is TGTGCCAGCAGTCGTACCGCCGGGACAGTCTACGAGCAGTACTTC.

The chain recombines TRBV18 with TRBJ1-3; 9 positions match TRBD1. This CDR3 is 16 amino acids long. Per germline, CDR1 KGHSH and CDR2 LQKENI. V was pared by 4 bases and J by 0 bases, with 4 bases of the junction left unmatched. CDR3 nucleotides: TGTGCCAGCTCACGGACAGGGGCCGACTCTGGAAACACCATATATTTT. It codes for CASSRTGADSGNTIYF.

The rearrangement joins TRBV7-2 to TRBJ2-7; D gene ambiguous. Deletions cut 3 bases from V and 3 bases from J, with 18 bases between. Germline CDR1 and CDR2: SGHTA and FQGNSA. The CDR3 has 16 residues. CDR3 in amino acids: CASSFVQSWQDYEQYF. CDR3 bases: TGTGCCAGCAGCTTCGTACAGAGTTGGCAAGACTACGAGCAGTACTTC.

CDR3 coding DNA: TGTGCCAGCAGCTCGGACAGACGGGGCTACACCTTC. It codes for CASSSDRRGYTF. The V call is TRBV7-9, the J call TRBJ1-2, with a weak D call TRBD1 (6 bases). Trimming stripped 4 bases from V and 8 bases from J, with 11 bases between. Germline-derived CDR1 and CDR2 are SEHNR and FQNEAQ (reference sequence). There are 12 residues in the CDR3.

This chain links TRBV30 with TRBJ2-5; TRBD2 aligns across 14 bases. Germline trimming cut 1 base from V and 6 bases from J; bases unmatched to any gene: 4. The V gene's germline CDR1 is GTSNPN and CDR2 SVGIG (reference sequence). The CDR3 is 15 residues long. CDR3 sequence: CAWSDGTSGRKTQYF. CDR3 bases: TGTGCCTGGAGTGACGGGACTAGCGGGAGAAAGACCCAGTACTTC.

The DNA of the CDR3 is TGTGCCATCAGGGGCGAGGGGGCCGACAATCAGCCCCAGCATTTT. Translating gives CAIRGEGADNQPQHF. This rearrangement joins TRBV10-3 to TRBJ1-5, with 7 positions matching TRBD1. Germline V gives CDR1 ENHRY, CDR2 SYGVKD. Trimming took 6 bases from V and 3 from J; bases not matched to a gene: 8. There are 15 residues in the CDR3.

The J gene is TRBJ2-5, the V gene TRBV10-3; TRBD2 matches 10 bases. The trim removed 2 bases at V and 5 bases at J, leaving 11 bases unmatched. Germline values: CDR1 ENHRY, CDR2 SYGVKD. The CDR3 has 17 amino acids. The CDR3 DNA reads TGTGCCATCAGTGAGCGTAATTTAGCGGGAGGATTTGAGACCCAGTACTTC. Its translation: CAISERNLAGGFETQYF.